This T cell receptor beta chain was documented in a study of blood T cell repertoires in COVID-19. Study-wide context: Collection of acute and convalescent COVID-19 samples took place in the United States, Italy and Spain. T cells, B-cell-depleted T cells, or PBMCs provided the cDNA or gDNA that served as material.

Authors' processing steps: Amplification from reference gene primers served as the basis for estimated nucleated cell counts. Clones were sequenced by immunoSEQ multiplex PCR, and TCRdb holds only the in-frame ones, with some missing. Clone size and V and J calls were adopted from that table, with D and trimming inferred from the DNA. Of 350,000 to 450,000 clones in the sample, roughly 85% were seen once. Germline values: CDR1 MNHEY, CDR2 SVGAGI. CDR3 size: 13 residues. The V and J ends lost 0 bases and 6 bases, in that order; junction bases with no gene match: 2. Material for sequencing was peripheral blood. The rearrangement uses TRBV6-5 and TRBJ2-7; 7 nucleotides agree with TRBD2. The receptor comes from a woman in her late teens or twenties with acute or convalescent COVID-19. The CDR3 DNA is TGTGCCAGCAGTTACTCGAGCGGGGTCGAGCAGTACTTC. Translated: CASSYSSGVEQYF.